Each of the 30 T cell receptor beta chains below was sequenced from the same sample in a study of blood T cells in healthy people across ages. Through a sample-barcoded 5' primer and a J-beta primer mix, a second PCR was run for 7 to 11 cycles. TCRdb re-called the 5' RACE reads through MiXCR, storing one row per CDR3 protein. The sample consists of 1.5 million to 1.9 million distinct CDR3 sequences, less than 45% of them appearing once. The source material was blood. These receptors all stem from a woman aged 18-30 years in good health.

About this clonotype itself: This likely comes from a read error, as the CDR3 has no conserved phenylalanine or tryptophan at its end. CDR3 amino acids: CSASRDLDYGYTL. CDR3 coding DNA: TGCAGTGCCAGCAGGGATTTGGACTATGGCTACACCTTA. The chain recombines TRBV20-1 with TRBJ1-2; D possibly corresponds to TRBD1 (5 bases). CDR3 size: 13 residues. The germline gives CDR1 DFQATT, CDR2 SNEGSKA (reference sequence). With 6 bases removed from V and 3 bases from J, the gap between germline ends came to 14 bases.

This clonotype has a count of ten or more. The chain recombines TRBV29-1 with TRBJ2-5; TRBD2 is a possible D gene (6 bases). This CDR3 comprises 13 residues. The germline CDR1 and CDR2 sequences are SQVTM and ANQGSEA. The CDR3 here is CRVSGTNQETQYF. The CDR3 region has the DNA TGCAGGGTTAGCGGAACCAACCAAGAGACCCAGTACTTC. Variable domain in full (rest from reference TRBV29-1 and TRBJ2-5): SAVISQKPSRDICQRGTSLTIQCQVDSQVTMMFWYRQQPGQSLTLIATANQGSEATYESGFVIDKFPISRPNLTFSTLTVSNMSPEDSSIYLCRVSGTNQETQYFGPGTRLLVL.

The chain combines TRBV20-1 with TRBJ1-2; 7 bases line up with TRBD1. CDR1 is DFQATT and CDR2 is SNEGSKA in the germline V gene (reference sequence). Trimming took 3 bases from V and 4 from J; bases not matched to a gene: 8. The CDR3 consists of 14 residues. This chain's CDR3 is CSARDRRDSYGYTF. As DNA, the CDR3 is TGCAGTGCTAGGGACCGACGGGACAGCTATGGCTACACCTTC.

This clonotype was counted a single time. The genes are TRBV7-9 and TRBJ2-1; D call uncertain. Trimming removed 4 bases at V and 6 bases at J, with 13 bases between. Germline values: CDR1 SEHNR, CDR2 FQNEAQ (reference sequence). The length of the CDR3 is 14 residues. As DNA, the CDR3 is TGTGCCAGCAGCTCACGACTGGGAACCAATGAGCAGTTCTTC. Its protein is CASSSRLGTNEQFF.

J is TRBJ2-1 and V is TRBV25-1; 8 nucleotides agree with TRBD2. V gave up 1 base and J gave up 1 base; unmatched junction bases: 9. Germline CDR1 and CDR2: MGHDK and SYGVNS. The CDR3 covers 18 residues. The CDR3 loop reads CASSEFPGSGVSYNEQFF. CDR3 nucleotide sequence: TGTGCCAGCAGTGAATTCCCCGGTAGCGGGGTATCCTACAATGAGCAGTTCTTC. Variable domain in full (rest from reference TRBV25-1 and TRBJ2-1): EADIYQTPRYLVIGTGKKITLECSQTMGHDKMYWYQQDPGMELHLIHYSYGVNSTEKGDLSSESTVSRIRTEHFPLTLESARPSHTSQYLCASSEFPGSGVSYNEQFFGPGTRLTVL.

V gene TRBV3-1 combines with J gene TRBJ2-4, with 7 bases lining up with TRBD2. The ends lost 4 bases at V and 0 bases at J; junction bases unmatched: 6. Germline values: CDR1 LGHDT, CDR2 YNNKEL (reference sequence). The CDR3 runs 16 residues. As DNA, the CDR3 is TGTGCCAGCAGCCCACAAGCGGGGTTAGCCAAAAACATTCAGTACTTC. Translated, it gives CASSPQAGLAKNIQYF. Supplemented by reference TRBV3-1 and TRBJ2-4, the full variable domain reads DTAVSQTPKYLVTQMGNDKSIKCEQNLGHDTMYWYKQDSKKFLKIMFSYNNKELIINETVPNRFSPKSPDKAHLNLHINSLELGDSAVYFCASSPQAGLAKNIQYFGAGTRLSVL.

This clonotype was counted between two and nine times. This chain joins TRBV20-1 and TRBJ1-1; a weak D match, TRBD1 (5 bases). The V end lost 3 bases, the J end lost 4 bases, and 12 bases lay between the germline ends. In germline, CDR1 is DFQATT, CDR2 SNEGSKA (reference sequence). The CDR3 is 13 residues long. The CDR3 coding sequence is TGCAGTGCTAGGGTCGGGGGGAGCACTGAAGCTTTCTTT. This translates into CSARVGGSTEAFF.

This chain joins TRBV6-2 or TRBV6-3 and TRBJ2-1; D could derive from TRBD1 or TRBD2 (5 bases each). V lost 4 bases and J 15 bases, leaving 16 bases between the germline ends. The CDR3 covers 12 residues. Germline CDR1 reads MNHEY; CDR2 reads SVGEGT. The CDR3 loop reads CASSLGVGARFF. The CDR3 DNA reads TGTGCCAGCAGTTTAGGTGTCGGGGCACGGTTCTTC.

This chain uses TRBV25-1 with TRBJ2-1, with 7 bases fitting TRBD1. V lost 4 bases, J lost 12 bases, and 6 bases stayed unmatched. The CDR3 is made up of 12 amino acids. The germline V gene has CDR1 MGHDK and CDR2 SYGVNS. The CDR3 loop reads CASSAKYRGQFF. The CDR3, as DNA: TGTGCCAGCAGTGCTAAGTACAGGGGGCAGTTCTTC. Full variable domain (remainder filled in from reference TRBV25-1 and TRBJ2-1): EADIYQTPRYLVIGTGKKITLECSQTMGHDKMYWYQQDPGMELHLIHYSYGVNSTEKGDLSSESTVSRIRTEHFPLTLESARPSHTSQYLCASSAKYRGQFFGPGTRLTVL.

V and J are TRBV10-3 and TRBJ1-2; D ambiguous. Trimming stripped 6 bases from V and 3 bases from J, with 11 bases between. The CDR3 has 13 residues. CDR1 and CDR2 from the germline V gene are ENHRY and SYGVKD. The CDR3 coding sequence is TGTGCCATCAGCGACCCCCCCGACTATGGCTACACCTTC. Translating gives CAISDPPDYGYTF.

The chain combines TRBV20-1 with TRBJ1-6; the D gene is possibly TRBD1 (5 bases). The CDR3 loop spans 15 amino acids. With 3 bases removed from V and 1 base from J, the gap between germline ends came to 10 bases. CDR1 is DFQATT and CDR2 is SNEGSKA in the germline V gene (reference sequence). This CDR3 is CSARSQGSYNSPLHF. Written as DNA, the CDR3 is TGCAGTGCTAGGTCGCAGGGTTCCTATAATTCACCCCTCCACTTT.

The chain couples TRBV20-1 to TRBJ2-7; D is uncertain. Germline V gene data show CDR1 as DFQATT and CDR2 as SNEGSKA (reference sequence). The V and J ends lost 3 bases and 2 bases respectively, with 8 bases between them. The CDR3 sequence is 12 residues long. The DNA for the CDR3 is TGCAGTGCTAGCGCCAGTGCCTACGAGCAGTACTTC. The encoded protein is CSASASAYEQYF.

Only a few counts were recorded for this clonotype. This chain joins TRBV29-1 and TRBJ2-6; D may be TRBD1 or TRBD2 (5 bases each). From germline, CDR1 is SQVTM and CDR2 ANQGSEA. There are 14 residues in the CDR3. V lost 6 bases to trimming and J lost 2 bases, with 11 bases between them. CDR3: CSVPSGPGANVLTF. CDR3 sequence (DNA): TGCAGCGTCCCTTCGGGGCCTGGGGCCAACGTCCTGACTTTC.

This clonotype showed up many times. The chain couples TRBV7-2 to TRBJ2-7, with D uncertain. This CDR3 has 12 residues. Trimming took off 1 base at V and 4 bases at J, with 5 bases between the two ends. Germline V CDR1 and CDR2: SGHTA, FQGNSA. In nucleotides, the CDR3 is TGTGCCAGCAGCTTAGATCAGTACGAGCAGTACTTC. Encoded protein: CASSLDQYEQYF.

This clonotype has more than one count but fewer than ten. The chain recombines TRBV10-2 with TRBJ1-2; no clear D. Trimming shortened V by 5 bases and J by 0 bases, and 10 bases separated the two germline ends. Germline V gene data show CDR1 as WSHSY and CDR2 as SAAADI. The CDR3 totals 14 residues. CDR3: CASSYDISNYGYTF. Here the CDR3 DNA reads TGCGCCAGCAGTTATGATATTTCTAACTATGGCTACACCTTC.

The chain has TRBV6-2 or TRBV6-3 and TRBJ2-1; the D gene is possibly TRBD2 (7 bases). The CDR3 runs 14 residues. V was pared by 8 bases and J by 6 bases, with 17 bases between. Germline V gene lookup returns CDR1 MNHEY and CDR2 SVGEGT. The CDR3 DNA reads as TGTGCCAGCTACGGGGGGCCCCCGGGCAATGAGCAGTTCTTC. It is translated as CASYGGPPGNEQFF.

This clonotype was recorded a few times. The chain has TRBV5-1 and TRBJ2-7, with 8 bases identical to TRBD1. Germline V gene sequence: CDR1 SGHRS, CDR2 YFSETQ. CDR3 length: 14 amino acids. Germline trimming cut 4 bases from V and 4 bases from J; bases unmatched to any gene: 7. CDR3 residues: CASSIGTGEYEQYF. The CDR3 coding sequence is TGCGCCAGCAGCATCGGGACAGGAGAATACGAGCAGTACTTC.

In this sample, this clonotype turned up a few times. The rearrangement links TRBV5-4 to TRBJ2-1; D is unclear. CDR1 is SGHNT and CDR2 is YYREEE in the germline V gene (reference sequence). The CDR3 length is 15 residues. V lost 2 bases and J 5 bases, leaving 14 bases between the germline ends. The CDR3 nucleotides read TGTGCCAGCAGCTTAAAAAACCGTAATGACAATGAGCAGTTCTTC. Its translation is CASSLKNRNDNEQFF.

This clonotype was observed a handful of times. The rearrangement links TRBV7-9 to TRBJ2-7; TRBD1 matches at 9 bases. CDR3 length equals 21 residues. Germline V CDR1 and CDR2: SEHNR, FQNEAQ (reference sequence). J lost 2 bases, V lost 3 bases, and 23 bases had no gene match. CDR3 in amino acids: CASSFSWGRDRESPPTYEQYF. CDR3 sequence (DNA): TGTGCCAGCAGCTTCTCTTGGGGCCGGGACAGGGAGTCGCCGCCGACCTACGAGCAGTACTTC.

This clonotype was recorded a few times. The chain recombines TRBV10-3 with TRBJ2-7; a weak D match, TRBD1 (5 bases). CDR1 is ENHRY, CDR2 SYGVKD, per germline. The CDR3 has 12 residues. Trimming cost V 6 bases and J 4 bases, with 10 bases left between them. CDR3 DNA sequence: TGTGCCATCAGACCTGACAGTTACGAGCAGTACTTC. Protein: CAIRPDSYEQYF.

The genes are TRBV6-5 and TRBJ2-4; 9 nucleotides align to TRBD2. Matching the DNA end better, TRBJ2-5 makes the J call doubtful. CDR1 and CDR2 from the germline V gene are MNHEY and SVGAGI. The CDR3 consists of 16 residues. In nucleotides, the CDR3 is TGTGCCAGCAGTTACGGTTCTAGCGGGATTCAAGAGACCCAGTACTTC. Translated: CASSYGSSGIQETQYF.

There are a few counts of this clonotype. This rearrangement joins TRBV30 to TRBJ1-2; D unresolved. Germline V gives CDR1 GTSNPN, CDR2 SVGIG (reference sequence). The CDR3 is made up of 10 amino acids. The CDR3 nucleotides are TGTGGGGTCCAACTTTATGGCTACACCTTC. This gives the protein CGVQLYGYTF.

The V call is TRBV7-2, the J call TRBJ2-5; TRBD1 is a possible D gene (5 bases). CDR1 is SGHTA, CDR2 FQGNSA, per germline. This CDR3 is 15 amino acids long. Trimming left V 5 bases short and J 5 bases short, with 18 bases between. This chain's CDR3 is CASSPRRTRTETQYF. The CDR3 coding sequence is TGTGCCAGCAGCCCCCGAAGGACAAGGACGGAGACCCAGTACTTC.

The gene calls are TRBV28 and TRBJ1-6, with 7 bases aligning to TRBD1. The length of the CDR3 is 15 residues. The V segment lost 3 bases and the J segment 9 bases; nucleotides outside the gene matches: 8. The germline gives CDR1 MDHEN, CDR2 SYDVKM. The CDR3 nucleotides read TGTGCCAGCAGTTTCCGAGGGACAGCTTCTTCACCCCTCCACTTT. Residues: CASSFRGTASSPLHF.

A word on this clonotype: Given a much more abundant clone one base away, this may be a read error. This chain connects TRBV12-3 or TRBV12-4 to TRBJ2-3; D not resolved. The CDR3 sequence is 11 residues long. Trimming shortened V by 7 bases and J by 0 bases, and 2 bases separated the two germline ends. The CDR3 nucleotides read TGTGCCAGCAAGAGCACAGATACGCAGTATTTT. This translates into CASKSTDTQYF.

The gene calls are TRBV29-1 and TRBJ2-7, with 7 bases matching TRBD1. The CDR3 length is 13 residues. Trimming took 3 bases from V and 5 from J; bases not matched to a gene: 7. The germline V gene encodes CDR1 SQVTM and CDR2 ANQGSEA. The CDR3 DNA reads TGCAGCGTTGACCCGGGACAGCCCCACGAGCAGTACTTC. Translating gives CSVDPGQPHEQYF.

This clonotype occurred once. The genes are TRBV5-1 and TRBJ2-5; D is unclear. This CDR3 is built from 15 residues. The germline CDR1 and CDR2 sequences are SGHRS and YFSETQ. Trimming left V 0 bases short and J 0 bases short, with 9 bases between. CDR3 loop: CASSLGPRDQETQYF. Written as DNA, the CDR3 is TGCGCCAGCAGCTTGGGTCCCAGAGACCAAGAGACCCAGTACTTC.

V gene TRBV27 combines with J gene TRBJ2-5; D remains unclear. The last part of the DNA fits TRBJ2-7 better; the J call may be wrong. The CDR3 spans 15 residues. Germline CDR1 MNHEY, CDR2 SMNVEV (reference sequence). CDR3 sequence: CASSLRRIPPYEQYF. In DNA form, the CDR3 reads TGTGCCAGCAGCCTGCGACGGATTCCTCCCTACGAGCAGTACTTC.

V usage is TRBV5-5 and J usage is TRBJ2-3; TRBD2 aligns across 11 bases. With V trimmed by 4 bases and J by 2 bases, 12 bases remained unmatched. Looked up from germline, CDR1 is SGHKS and CDR2 is YYEKEE (reference sequence). This CDR3 is built from 18 residues. The CDR3 loop is CASSRVAGGGLNTDTQYF. The CDR3 DNA sequence: TGTGCCAGCAGCCGTGTAGCGGGGGGGGGTCTCAACACAGATACGCAGTATTTT.

The table lists this clonotype with a few counts. The V and J genes are TRBV6-5 and TRBJ1-1; tentative D call: TRBD1 (5 bases). The CDR3 extends over 17 amino acids. Trimming left V 0 bases short and J 5 bases short, with 19 bases between. Germline CDR1 reads MNHEY; CDR2 reads SVGAGI. In nucleotides, the CDR3 is TGTGCCAGCAGTTACTCGATCTCAAGCGGGGCTACGACTGAAGCTTTCTTT. Protein product: CASSYSISSGATTEAFF.